The 6 T cell receptor beta chains listed next were all sequenced from one sample in a study of blood T cell repertoires in COVID-19. TCRdb keeps only in-frame clones here, not all; method: immunoSEQ multiplex PCR. The table records approximately 260,000 clones, over 65% of them present only once. Material for sequencing was peripheral blood. The receptors were sampled from a man aged 60-69 years who had recovered from COVID-19.

The CDR3 DNA is TGTGCCAGCAGTCCCCGCGGGGGGGGCCCCGGTAAACTGTTTTTT. The encoded protein is CASSPRGGGPGKLFF. The chain links TRBV28 to TRBJ1-4; D is perhaps TRBD1 (6 bases). Germline CDR1 MDHEN, CDR2 SYDVKM. V lost 5 bases, J lost 11 bases, and 21 bases lay in between. CDR3 length: 15 residues.

This sequence joins TRBV30 and TRBJ1-1; the match to TRBD1 covers 9 bases. In germline, CDR1 is GTSNPN, CDR2 SVGIG (reference sequence). The CDR3 has 13 residues. The chain's CDR3 is CKGTGTPNTEAFF. The CDR3 DNA reads TGTAAAGGGACAGGGACGCCGAACACTGAAGCTTTCTTT.

V usage is TRBV24-1 and J usage is TRBJ2-3, with 8 positions matching TRBD2. Per germline, CDR1 KGHDR and CDR2 SFDVKD. CDR3 length: 16 amino acids. With 3 bases clipped from V and 2 bases from J, the junction kept 6 bases outside the gene matches. In DNA form, the CDR3 reads TGTGCCACCAGTGATAAACTAGCGGAGACCACAGATACGCAGTATTTT. Amino acid sequence: CATSDKLAETTDTQYF.

The chain employs TRBV19 and TRBJ1-5; 7 bases line up with TRBD1. Germline CDR1 is LNHDA and CDR2 is SQIVND (reference sequence). This CDR3 has 13 amino acids. V gave up 4 bases and J gave up 6 bases; unmatched junction bases: 3. The CDR3 reads CASSTDRAQPQHF. The CDR3 nucleotides are TGTGCCAGTAGTACTGACAGGGCTCAGCCCCAGCATTTT.

The chain uses TRBV5-1 and TRBJ2-6, with TRBD2 identical over 10 bases. The germline gives CDR1 SGHRS, CDR2 YFSETQ. This CDR3 comprises 17 residues. Trimming removed 1 base from V and 2 bases from J; junction bases left unmatched: 3. DNA for the CDR3: TGCGCCAGCAGCTTGCGAGCGGGAGGGCCTGGGGCCAACGTCCTGACTTTC. It specifies CASSLRAGGPGANVLTF.

This chain connects TRBV21-1 to TRBJ2-7; the D call in the table, TRBD2, was not verified against the DNA. TRBV21-1 constitutes a pseudogene. This CDR3 comprises 16 residues. CDR3 residues: CASSKALAGGQCEQYF. The CDR3 DNA sequence: TGTGCCAGCAGCAAAGCCCTAGCGGGGGGGCAGTGCGAGCAGTACTTC.